This T cell receptor (beta chain) was profiled in a study of OX40 agonist ivuxolimab in advanced cancers. The assay was immunoSEQ multiplex PCR, and TCRdb's table has in-frame clones only and misses some. The repertoire includes about 46,000 clones, roughly 87% of them detected once, and more than 13% sits in the top ten. The ends were cut back, 7 bases at V and 10 bases at J, with 16 bases in the middle. Germline V gene sequence: CDR1 MDHEN, CDR2 SYDVKM. This CDR3 region has 12 residues. The genes are TRBV28 and TRBJ1-1; TRBD1 is a possible D gene (5 bases). The material was CD4+ or CD8+ T cells sorted from blood, obtained in a trial of the OX40 agonist ivuxolimab. This sequence was found in an adult with an advanced solid tumor such as melanoma, head and neck, liver or kidney cancer. The CDR3 region is CASNDLYQGAFF. In DNA, the CDR3 is TGTGCCAGCAATGATCTCTACCAGGGAGCTTTCTTT.